This TCR beta chain was profiled in a study of shared clonotypes between healthy human individuals. The protocol was immunoSEQ multiplex PCR, while the TCRdb copy is restricted to in-frame clones and leaves out a portion. The repertoire holds approximately 1.5 million clones, with approximately 98.5% as singletons. CDR1 and CDR2 (germline): SGHAT, FQNNGV. The V gene lost 5 bases and the J gene lost 8 bases, with 13 bases spanning the gap. The CDR3 has 13 residues. Sequencing was carried out using naive CD4+ T cells sorted from blood. Described subset: CD45RA+ positively selected. The rearrangement uses TRBV11-2 and TRBJ2-1, with D perhaps matching TRBD1 (6 bases). The TCR was taken from a young man in good health. The CDR3 bases are TGTGCCAGCAGCCCCTCCAGGGGCGATGAGCAGTTCTTC. This translates into CASSPSRGDEQFF.